This TCR beta chain was sequenced in a study of shared clonotypes between healthy human individuals (TCRdb year 2020). Some background on the complete study: The cohort comprised two women and a few men aged 18 to 49 years. To estimate repertoire size and how much clonotype sharing occurs between individuals, the study deeply sequenced the blood TCR repertoires of five healthy adults. To increase sequencing depth and limit assay-specific biases, TCR repertoire library preparation and sequencing were carried out by different laboratories using diverse techniques. Between about 0.94 and 8.9 billion PBMCs per donor were obtained by leukapheresis. Results and caveats for the whole study, not just this receptor: The small number of donors limited the genetic and exposure-history diversity represented. Sampling was restricted to blood, and TCR repertoires in tissue are likely to differ from TCR repertoires in blood. Based on pairwise subsampling, the degree of clonotype sharing among donors was expected to be affected by sequencing depth.

Using the deep immunoSEQ assay, multiplex PCR amplified TCR CDR3 regions from genomic DNA. Genomic DNA extracted from each cell subset was distributed evenly over all wells of several immunoSEQ 96-well plates, and each plate served as one replicate. For unsorted PBMC, approximately 290 ng genomic DNA, equal to tens of thousands of T cell genomes, was loaded into each replicate PCR. Genomic DNA from unsorted PBMC was sequenced over ten immunoSEQ deep assay plates. The purified libraries were quantified using a Qubit 3.0 fluorometer, sized with a Bioanalyzer 2100, and then quantified again using the KAPA Library Quantification kit. Every immunoSEQ 96-well plate was sequenced on a separate single-read 150-cycle Illumina NextSeq 550 flow cell. Concerning the study's data processing: Because only junctional sequences without quality scores were contained in the immunoSEQ output, filtering matching that applied to full-length reads could not be performed. Sequences were annotated with PyIR, a Python wrapper for IgBLAST v1.9, and V/J genes and CDR3 were assigned using IMGT germline references. Reads were filtered out if the reads had weak V/J assignments (E-value above 1e-6), no CDR3, stop codons, out-of-frame junctions, or ambiguous translated residues. V3J clonotypes were defined as sequences sharing the same inferred V gene, J gene, and CDR3 amino acid sequence. Percentage overlap between repertoires was computed as shared unique clonotypes divided by the size of the smaller repertoire. Three approaches were used to assess repertoire richness: RTK rarefaction, the Chao1 estimator, and Recon v2.1 estimates of unobserved clonotypes. Imported from immuneACCESS, the table was reduced by TCRdb to in-frame sequences with V and J called. These copies leave out some clones; in studies compared against another copy, an unresolved V gene accounts for under half, and the cause of the remainder is not known. V, J and clone size are those of that table, while D and trimming were read from the DNA. The sample data list hundreds of thousands of clones, and 70% to 80% of these were observed just once. The ten largest clones represent approximately 13% of the sample.

Sequences SGHTA (CDR1) and FQGNSA (CDR2) are obtained from the germline V gene. The junction shows trimming of 11 bases on V and 6 bases on J, and the gene matches do not reach 14 bases of it. The CDR3 contains 14 residues, cysteine and phenylalanine counted. Just the 42-base CDR3 DNA is kept, in frame starting at base 1. Only one count was recorded for this clone. The antigen it binds to is not known. One base away there is no much larger clone; base qualities are not given. The donors were healthy, HIV-negative adults with no recently reported acute infections or vaccinations. Only Caucasian adults living in Nashville, Tennessee, USA were represented among the donors. For unsorted samples, some 90 million PBMCs were counted and genomic DNA was extracted with the QIAamp DNA Blood Mini kit. After blood collection by leukapheresis, PBMCs were isolated using Ficoll-Histopaque density gradient centrifugation and then cryopreserved in the vapor phase of liquid nitrogen.

Specimen: PBMCs. This clonotype was sampled from a woman aged 40 to 50 in good health. Some clones in this sample may be carry-over from other donors' samples. This chain is built from TRBV7-2 and TRBJ1-2; 8 central nucleotides agree with TRBD1. The CDR3 loop reads CAEHVGQGTDGYTF. The sequenced DNA is TGTGCCGAACACGTCGGACAGGGAACGGATGGCTACACCTTC.